A selection of T cell receptor beta chains follows, all from one sample in a study of early stage breast cancer tumors. Here immunoSEQ multiplex PCR was the method, and the copy in TCRdb shows in-frame clones only, minus some. Among tens of thousands of clones listed, approximately 79% were seen once. The sample was blood. The receptors were sampled from a person in their sixties with breast cancer. Each CDR3 is given with its conserved first and last residue. The order of the fields is V gene, D gene, J gene, clone size, CDR3 DNA, CDR3 protein. D genes are given only for firm matches. Not all rows give a size; the values are once, few, many and, for expanded clones, a class.

v_call: TRBV5-4; d_call: -; j_call: TRBJ2-7; clone_size: -; cdr3_nt: TGTGCCAGCAGCCCGTCCAGGGCCCGCTACGAGCAGTACTTC; cdr3_aa: CASSPSRARYEQYF
v_call: TRBV11-2; d_call: -; j_call: TRBJ1-2; clone_size: -; cdr3_nt: TGTGCCAGCAGCTGGGGGCCGTGGCGTGGCTACACCTTC; cdr3_aa: CASSWGPWRGYTF
v_call: TRBV7-9; d_call: TRBD2; j_call: TRBJ2-1; clone_size: -; cdr3_nt: TGTGCCAGCAGCTTAGATGGGACTAGTGTGAGTGAGCAGTTCTTC; cdr3_aa: CASSLDGTSVSEQFF
v_call: TRBV28; d_call: TRBD1; j_call: TRBJ2-7; clone_size: -; cdr3_nt: TGTGCCAGCAGTCGGGACAGGAAAAGCTCCTACGAGCAGTACTTC; cdr3_aa: CASSRDRKSSYEQYF
v_call: TRBV7-3; d_call: -; j_call: TRBJ2-1; clone_size: -; cdr3_nt: TGTGCCAGCAGCTTAATCCCCGCGGGGAACAATGAGCAGTTCTTC; cdr3_aa: CASSLIPAGNNEQFF
v_call: TRBV11-2; d_call: -; j_call: TRBJ2-5; clone_size: -; cdr3_nt: TGTGCCAGCAGCATACCCTGGAGGCAGGAGGAGACCCAGTACTTC; cdr3_aa: CASSIPWRQEETQYF
v_call: TRBV6-4; d_call: -; j_call: TRBJ1-5; clone_size: -; cdr3_nt: TGTGCCAGCAGTGTTGAGAGGGGCGGTCAGCCCCAGCATTTT; cdr3_aa: CASSVERGGQPQHF
v_call: TRBV28; d_call: -; j_call: TRBJ2-5; clone_size: -; cdr3_nt: TGTGCCAGCAGTCCTCTGGGGTCGGGGCTGGGGTTAGCCCAAGAGACCCAGTACTTC; cdr3_aa: CASSPLGSGLGLAQETQYF
v_call: TRBV7-4; d_call: TRBD1; j_call: TRBJ1-5; clone_size: few; cdr3_nt: TGTGCCAGCAGACCTATGACAGGGGGTATTAATCAGGTCCAGCATTTT; cdr3_aa: CASRPMTGGINQVQHF
v_call: TRBV4-2; d_call: -; j_call: TRBJ2-4; clone_size: -; cdr3_nt: TGTGCCAGCAGCCAAGAGTTTCAGGGGTTAGCCAAAAACATTCAGTACTTC; cdr3_aa: CASSQEFQGLAKNIQYF
v_call: TRBV6-1; d_call: -; j_call: TRBJ1-5; clone_size: -; cdr3_nt: TGTGCCAGCAGTGTGGTTAGCAATCAGCCCCAGCATTTT; cdr3_aa: CASSVVSNQPQHF
v_call: TRBV4-3; d_call: TRBD1; j_call: TRBJ2-3; clone_size: -; cdr3_nt: TGCGCCAGCAGCCAAGCCCGCAGGGGGCTCGATGTCAGCGCAGATACGCAGTATTTT; cdr3_aa: CASSQARRGLDVSADTQYF
v_call: TRBV27; d_call: TRBD2; j_call: TRBJ2-1; clone_size: -; cdr3_nt: TGTGCCAGCAGCCGGACTAGCGGGGGGTTCAATGAGCAGTTCTTC; cdr3_aa: CASSRTSGGFNEQFF
v_call: TRBV5-4; d_call: TRBD2; j_call: TRBJ2-7; clone_size: once; cdr3_nt: TGTGCCAGCAGCTTGGAACTTAGCGGGAGGTACGAGCAGTACTTC; cdr3_aa: CASSLELSGRYEQYF
v_call: TRBV30; d_call: -; j_call: TRBJ2-3; clone_size: -; cdr3_nt: TGTGCCTGGCGCTTGATAGGAGATACGCAGTATTTT; cdr3_aa: CAWRLIGDTQYF
v_call: TRBV5-4; d_call: -; j_call: TRBJ2-2; clone_size: -; cdr3_nt: TGTGCCAGCAGGCCCATCGGGGTCCCTACCGGGGAGCTGTTTTTT; cdr3_aa: CASRPIGVPTGELFF
v_call: TRBV30; d_call: -; j_call: TRBJ1-3; clone_size: -; cdr3_nt: TGTGCCTGGAGTGTACACTTGCAGGGAACTTTCTCTGGAAACACCATATATTTT; cdr3_aa: CAWSVHLQGTFSGNTIYF
v_call: TRBV7-9; d_call: -; j_call: TRBJ2-7; clone_size: -; cdr3_nt: TGTGCCAGCTCGCCGGCCTACGAGCAGTACTTC; cdr3_aa: CASSPAYEQYF
v_call: TRBV2; d_call: -; j_call: TRBJ1-5; clone_size: few; cdr3_nt: TGTGCCAGCAGTGAAGCGCTGACGGTGGGGCCCCAGCATTTT; cdr3_aa: CASSEALTVGPQHF
v_call: TRBV10-3; d_call: TRBD2; j_call: TRBJ2-3; clone_size: -; cdr3_nt: TGTGCCATCAGTGAGAGTGAGCGGGGGGGAACAGATACGCAGTATTTT; cdr3_aa: CAISESERGGTDTQYF
v_call: TRBV7-8; d_call: -; j_call: TRBJ2-7; clone_size: -; cdr3_nt: TGTGCCAGCAGCTTTGGACTGTCCGCCTACGAGCAGTACTTC; cdr3_aa: CASSFGLSAYEQYF
v_call: TRBV6-1; d_call: -; j_call: TRBJ1-5; clone_size: few; cdr3_nt: TGTGCCAGCAGTGAAGGCGCGGGGGGTGGTCAGCCCCAGCATTTT; cdr3_aa: CASSEGAGGGQPQHF
v_call: TRBV5-1; d_call: TRBD2; j_call: TRBJ2-2; clone_size: -; cdr3_nt: TGCGCCAGCAGCTCAGGACTAGCGGGTAACGGGGAGCTGTTTTTT; cdr3_aa: CASSSGLAGNGELFF
v_call: TRBV29-1; d_call: -; j_call: TRBJ1-2; clone_size: -; cdr3_nt: TGCAGCGTTGAATTCGAGTATGGCTACACCTTC; cdr3_aa: CSVEFEYGYTF
v_call: TRBV18; d_call: TRBD1; j_call: TRBJ2-1; clone_size: -; cdr3_nt: TGTGCCAGCTCACCAGGGGACAGTTTGGTCAATGAGCAGTTCTTC; cdr3_aa: CASSPGDSLVNEQFF
v_call: TRBV19; d_call: -; j_call: TRBJ1-5; clone_size: -; cdr3_nt: TGTGCCAGTAGTAACACTCCTAGCAATCAGCCCCAGCATTTT; cdr3_aa: CASSNTPSNQPQHF
v_call: TRBV28; d_call: -; j_call: TRBJ1-2; clone_size: -; cdr3_nt: TGTGCCAGCACCTCCGGGGGTACTAACTATGGCTACACCTTC; cdr3_aa: CASTSGGTNYGYTF
v_call: TRBV7-9; d_call: -; j_call: TRBJ1-3; clone_size: -; cdr3_nt: TGTGCCAGCAGCTTTGGAGGCGGAAACACCATATATTTT; cdr3_aa: CASSFGGGNTIYF
v_call: TRBV4-1; d_call: -; j_call: TRBJ2-3; clone_size: -; cdr3_nt: TGCGCCAGCAGCCAAGGGGGGGGCGGGCTTGGAGATACGCAGTATTTT; cdr3_aa: CASSQGGGGLGDTQYF
v_call: TRBV25-1; d_call: -; j_call: TRBJ1-4; clone_size: -; cdr3_nt: TGTGCCAGCAGTGATTGGGGCCGAGAAAAACTGTTTTTT; cdr3_aa: CASSDWGREKLFF
v_call: TRBV9; d_call: TRBD1; j_call: TRBJ2-3; clone_size: -; cdr3_nt: TGTGCCAGCAGCGTCACAGGGGGCCCCACAGATACGCAGTATTTT; cdr3_aa: CASSVTGGPTDTQYF
v_call: TRBV7-2; d_call: -; j_call: TRBJ1-5; clone_size: -; cdr3_nt: TGTGCCAGCAGCTTAGGGGGGCGATCTTCACAGCCCCAGCATTTT; cdr3_aa: CASSLGGRSSQPQHF
v_call: TRBV5-1; d_call: -; j_call: TRBJ1-4; clone_size: -; cdr3_nt: TGCGCCAGCAGCTTCGGGACCGCTAATGAAAAACTGTTTTTT; cdr3_aa: CASSFGTANEKLFF
v_call: TRBV7-3; d_call: TRBD1; j_call: TRBJ1-4; clone_size: -; cdr3_nt: TGTGCCAGCAGCTTGAGGCAGGGGGGGATTAATGAAAAACTGTTTTTT; cdr3_aa: CASSLRQGGINEKLFF
v_call: TRBV30; d_call: -; j_call: TRBJ2-7; clone_size: -; cdr3_nt: TGTGCCTGGGGAGGCAGCTCCTACGAGCAGTACTTC; cdr3_aa: CAWGGSSYEQYF
v_call: TRBV10-3; d_call: TRBD2; j_call: TRBJ2-7; clone_size: few; cdr3_nt: TGTGCCATCAGTGAGGGGACTAGCGGGAGGTACGAGCAGTACTTC; cdr3_aa: CAISEGTSGRYEQYF
v_call: TRBV5-1; d_call: -; j_call: TRBJ2-2; clone_size: few; cdr3_nt: TGCGCCAGCAGCAGGACCGGGGAGCTGTTTTTT; cdr3_aa: CASSRTGELFF
v_call: TRBV7-2; d_call: -; j_call: TRBJ1-1; clone_size: -; cdr3_nt: TGTGCCAGCACCGTAGGTGGCCTCCACGCTGAAGCTTTCTTT; cdr3_aa: CASTVGGLHAEAFF
v_call: TRBV12-5; d_call: TRBD2; j_call: TRBJ2-3; clone_size: -; cdr3_nt: TGTGCTAGTGGTTTGATAGTTTGGCGGGAGGGGGATACGCAGTATTTT; cdr3_aa: CASGLIVWREGDTQYF